The source of this T cell receptor (beta chain) is a study of blood T cell repertoires in COVID-19. Study background: The United States, Italy and Spain provided the acute and convalescent COVID-19 samples.

Trimming left V 5 bases short and J 10 bases short, with 15 bases between. Looked up from germline, CDR1 is SGDLS and CDR2 is YYNGEE. This CDR3 is 12 amino acids long. In the study's own analysis: By means of reference gene primer amplification, nucleated cell counts were estimated. Clones were read by immunoSEQ multiplex PCR, and TCRdb kept only the in-frame ones, dropping some. V and J calls and clone size are copied from that table; D and trimming were computed from the DNA. The sample records approximately 500,000 clones, less than 90% being singletons. Sequencing input: peripheral blood. The receptor was isolated from a woman in her forties or fifties with COVID-19, enrolled during active disease. The rearrangement uses TRBV9 and TRBJ1-1, with D possibly TRBD1 on 5 matching bases. The chain's CDR3 is CASSKVEQGAFF. The CDR3, as DNA: TGTGCCAGCAGTAAGGTAGAGCAGGGAGCTTTCTTT.